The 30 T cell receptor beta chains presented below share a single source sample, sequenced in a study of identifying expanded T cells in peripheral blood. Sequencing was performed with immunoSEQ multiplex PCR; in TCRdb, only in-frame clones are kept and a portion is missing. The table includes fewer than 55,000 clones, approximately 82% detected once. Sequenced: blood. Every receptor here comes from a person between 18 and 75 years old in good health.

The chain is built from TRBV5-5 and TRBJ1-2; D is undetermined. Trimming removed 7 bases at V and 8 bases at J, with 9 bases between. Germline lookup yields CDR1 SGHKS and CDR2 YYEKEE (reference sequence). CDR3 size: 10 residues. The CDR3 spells CASRRGGYTF. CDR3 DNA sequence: TGTGCCAGCCGCCGGGGAGGCTACACCTTC. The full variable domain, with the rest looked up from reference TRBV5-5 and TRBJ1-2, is DAGVTQSPTHLIKTRGQQVTLRCSPISGHKSVSWYQQVLGQGPQFIFQYYEKEERGRGNFPDRFSARQFPNYSSELNVNALLLGDSALYLCASRRGGYTFGSGTRLTVV.

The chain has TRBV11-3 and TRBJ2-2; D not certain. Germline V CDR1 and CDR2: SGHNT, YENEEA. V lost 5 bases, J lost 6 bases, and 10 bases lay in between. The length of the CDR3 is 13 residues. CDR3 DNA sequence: TGTGCCAGCAGCCCCTCGGCAGCCGGGGAGCTGTTTTTT. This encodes CASSPSAAGELFF. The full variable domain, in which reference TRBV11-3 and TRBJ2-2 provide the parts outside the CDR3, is EAGVVQSPRYKIIEKKQPVAFWCNPISGHNTLYWYLQNLGQGPELLIRYENEEAVDDSQLPKDRFSAERLKGVDSTLKIQPAELGDSAVYLCASSPSAAGELFFGEGSRLTVL.

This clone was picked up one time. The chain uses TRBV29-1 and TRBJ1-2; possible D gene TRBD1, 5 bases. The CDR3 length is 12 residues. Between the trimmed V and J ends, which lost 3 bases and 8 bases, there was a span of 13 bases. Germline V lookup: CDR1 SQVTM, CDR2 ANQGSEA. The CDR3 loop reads CSVDGTEWGYTF. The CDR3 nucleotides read TGCAGCGTTGACGGGACGGAGTGGGGCTACACCTTC.

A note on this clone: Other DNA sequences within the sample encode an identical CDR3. The CDR3 region has the DNA TGTGCCAGCAGCTTAGGAGGAACCGGGGAGCTGTTTTTT. This translates into CASSLGGTGELFF. The chain employs TRBV5-5 and TRBJ2-2; tentatively, D is TRBD2 (5 bases). The V end was cut by 2 bases, the J end by 5 bases, with 7 bases between. CDR1 is SGHKS, CDR2 YYEKEE, per germline (reference sequence). The CDR3 has 13 amino acids. Using reference TRBV5-5 and TRBJ2-2 for the parts outside the CDR3, the full variable domain is DAGVTQSPTHLIKTRGQQVTLRCSPISGHKSVSWYQQVLGQGPQFIFQYYEKEERGRGNFPDRFSARQFPNYSSELNVNALLLGDSALYLCASSLGGTGELFFGEGSRLTVL.

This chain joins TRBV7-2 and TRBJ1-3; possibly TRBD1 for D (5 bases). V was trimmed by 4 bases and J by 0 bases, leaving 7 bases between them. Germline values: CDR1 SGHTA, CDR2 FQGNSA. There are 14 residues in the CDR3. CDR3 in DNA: TGTGCCAGCAGCTCGACAGCCTCTGGAAACACCATATATTTT. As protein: CASSSTASGNTIYF.

The CDR3 coding sequence is TGTGCCAGCAGCTGGAAGCCAAACACTGAAGCTTTCTTT. Its protein product is CASSWKPNTEAFF. This chain connects TRBV14 to TRBJ1-1, with unresolved D. There are 13 residues in the CDR3. V was trimmed by 5 bases and J by 2 bases, leaving 9 bases between them. Germline assignment: CDR1 SGHDN and CDR2 FVKESK.

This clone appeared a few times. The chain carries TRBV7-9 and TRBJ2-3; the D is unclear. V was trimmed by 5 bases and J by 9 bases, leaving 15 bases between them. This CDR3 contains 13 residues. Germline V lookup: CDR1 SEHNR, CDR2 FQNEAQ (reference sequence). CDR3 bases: TGTGCCAGCAGCCTACCTCCCACGGAAACGCAGTATTTT. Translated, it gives CASSLPPTETQYF.

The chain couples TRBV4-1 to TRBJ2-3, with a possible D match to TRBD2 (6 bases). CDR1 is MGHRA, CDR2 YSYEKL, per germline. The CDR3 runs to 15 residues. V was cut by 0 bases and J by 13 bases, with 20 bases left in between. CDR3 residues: CASSQDRERGAKKYF. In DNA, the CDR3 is TGCGCCAGCAGCCAAGACCGGGAGAGAGGGGCTAAGAAGTATTTT.

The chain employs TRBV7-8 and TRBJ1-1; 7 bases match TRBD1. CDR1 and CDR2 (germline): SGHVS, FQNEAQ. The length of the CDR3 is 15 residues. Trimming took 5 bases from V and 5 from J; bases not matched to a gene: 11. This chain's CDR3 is CASSQMTGLGTEAFF. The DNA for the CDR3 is TGTGCCAGCAGCCAAATGACAGGGTTGGGAACTGAAGCTTTCTTT.

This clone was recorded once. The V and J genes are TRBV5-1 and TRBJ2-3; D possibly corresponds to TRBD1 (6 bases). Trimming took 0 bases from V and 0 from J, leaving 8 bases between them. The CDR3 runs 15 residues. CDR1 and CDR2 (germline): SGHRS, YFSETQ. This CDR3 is CASSLGTVSTDTQYF. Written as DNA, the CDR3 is TGCGCCAGCAGCTTGGGGACAGTCAGCACAGATACGCAGTATTTT.

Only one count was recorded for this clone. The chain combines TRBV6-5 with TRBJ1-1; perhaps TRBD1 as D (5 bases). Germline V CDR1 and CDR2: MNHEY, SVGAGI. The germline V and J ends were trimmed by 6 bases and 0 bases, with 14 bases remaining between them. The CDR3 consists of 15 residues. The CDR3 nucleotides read TGTGCCAGCAGGCGGGGCCGGGAGATGAACACTGAAGCTTTCTTT. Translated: CASRRGREMNTEAFF.

The CDR3 nucleotides read TGTGCCAGTAGACGCGGACAGGGTTTCACAGATACGCAGTATTTT. As protein: CASRRGQGFTDTQYF. This chain uses TRBV19 with TRBJ2-3, with 8 nucleotides matching TRBD1. Losses at the gene ends were 6 bases for V and 2 bases for J; bases not matched to a gene: 7. Germline V gene data show CDR1 as LNHDA and CDR2 as SQIVND (reference sequence). This CDR3 is built from 15 residues.

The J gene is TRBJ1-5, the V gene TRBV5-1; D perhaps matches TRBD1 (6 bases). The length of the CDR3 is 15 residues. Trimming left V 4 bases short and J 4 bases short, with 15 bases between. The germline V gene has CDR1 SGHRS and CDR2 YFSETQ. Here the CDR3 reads CASSPGAQGNQPQHF. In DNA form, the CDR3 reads TGCGCCAGCAGCCCGGGGGCACAGGGAAATCAGCCCCAGCATTTT.

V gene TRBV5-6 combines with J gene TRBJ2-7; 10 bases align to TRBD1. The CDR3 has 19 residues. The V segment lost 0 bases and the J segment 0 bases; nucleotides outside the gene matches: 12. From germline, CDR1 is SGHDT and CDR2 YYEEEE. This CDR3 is CASSLVGQGSTSSSYEQYV. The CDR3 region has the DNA TGTGCCAGCAGCTTGGTGGGACAGGGGTCCACCTCGAGCTCCTACGAGCAGTACGTC.

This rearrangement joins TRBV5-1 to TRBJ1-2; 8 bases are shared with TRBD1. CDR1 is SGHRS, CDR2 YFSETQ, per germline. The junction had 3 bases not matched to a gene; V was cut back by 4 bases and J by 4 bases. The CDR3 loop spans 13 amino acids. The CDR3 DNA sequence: TGCGCCAGCAGCACCGGGACAGGCTATGGCTACACCTTC. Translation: CASSTGTGYGYTF.

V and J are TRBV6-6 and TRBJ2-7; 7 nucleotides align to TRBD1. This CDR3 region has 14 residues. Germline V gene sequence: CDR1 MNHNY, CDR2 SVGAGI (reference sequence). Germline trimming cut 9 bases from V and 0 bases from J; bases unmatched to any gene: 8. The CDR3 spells CASLTGAPSYEQYF. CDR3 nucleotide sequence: TGTGCCAGTCTTACAGGGGCCCCCTCCTACGAGCAGTACTTC.

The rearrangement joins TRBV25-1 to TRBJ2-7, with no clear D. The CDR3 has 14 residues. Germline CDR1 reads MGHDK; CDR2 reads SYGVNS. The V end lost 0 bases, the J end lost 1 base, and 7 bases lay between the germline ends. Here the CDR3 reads CASSEYGSSYEQYF. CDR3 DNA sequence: TGTGCCAGCAGTGAATATGGCTCGTCCTACGAGCAGTACTTC.

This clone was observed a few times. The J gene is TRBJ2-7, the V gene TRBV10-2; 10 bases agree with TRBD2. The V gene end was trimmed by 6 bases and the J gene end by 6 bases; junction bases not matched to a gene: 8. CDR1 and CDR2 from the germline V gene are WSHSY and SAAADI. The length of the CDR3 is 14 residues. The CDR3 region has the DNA TGCGCCAGCAGCCCTAGCGGGGGAGTAGGCGAGCAGTACGTC. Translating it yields CASSPSGGVGEQYV.

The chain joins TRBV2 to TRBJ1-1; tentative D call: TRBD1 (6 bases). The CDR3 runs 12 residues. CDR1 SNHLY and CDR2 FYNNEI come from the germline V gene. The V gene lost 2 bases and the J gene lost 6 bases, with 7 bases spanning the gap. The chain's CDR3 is CASSEWTAEAFF. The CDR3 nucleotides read TGTGCCAGCAGTGAATGGACAGCTGAAGCTTTCTTT.

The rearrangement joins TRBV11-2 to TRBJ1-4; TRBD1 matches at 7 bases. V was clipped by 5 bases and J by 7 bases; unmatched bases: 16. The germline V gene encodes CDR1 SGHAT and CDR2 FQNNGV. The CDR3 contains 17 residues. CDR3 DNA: TGTGCCAGCAGCCCCGGACAGGAGGGGTATAGGGTTGAAAAACTGTTTTTT. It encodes CASSPGQEGYRVEKLFF.

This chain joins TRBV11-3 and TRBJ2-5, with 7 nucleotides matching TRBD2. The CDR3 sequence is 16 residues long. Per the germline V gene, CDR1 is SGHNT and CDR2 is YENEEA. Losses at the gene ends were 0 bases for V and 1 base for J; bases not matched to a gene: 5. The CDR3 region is CASSLDLPGGQETQYF. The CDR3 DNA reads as TGTGCCAGCAGCTTAGATCTTCCGGGAGGCCAAGAGACCCAGTACTTC.

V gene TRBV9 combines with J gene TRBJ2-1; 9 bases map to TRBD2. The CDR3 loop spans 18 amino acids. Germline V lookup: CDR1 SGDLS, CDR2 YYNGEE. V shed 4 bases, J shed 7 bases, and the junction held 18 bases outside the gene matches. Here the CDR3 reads CASSQEGRASGVMNEQFF. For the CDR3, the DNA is TGTGCCAGCAGCCAAGAGGGGAGGGCTAGCGGGGTTATGAATGAGCAGTTCTTC.

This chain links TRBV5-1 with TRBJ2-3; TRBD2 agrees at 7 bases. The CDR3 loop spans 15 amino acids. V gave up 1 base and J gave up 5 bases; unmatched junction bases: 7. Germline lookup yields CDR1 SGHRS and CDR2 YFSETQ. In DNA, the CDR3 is TGCGCCAGCAGCTTGAGAGCGGCGGGGGAAGATACGCAGTATTTT. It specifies CASSLRAAGEDTQYF.

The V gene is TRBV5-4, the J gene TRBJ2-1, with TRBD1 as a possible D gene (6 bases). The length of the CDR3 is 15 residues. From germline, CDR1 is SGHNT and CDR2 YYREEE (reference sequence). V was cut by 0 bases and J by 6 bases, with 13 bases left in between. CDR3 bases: TGTGCCAGCAGCTTGGGGGGGACAAACGGCAATGAGCAGTTCTTC. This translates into CASSLGGTNGNEQFF. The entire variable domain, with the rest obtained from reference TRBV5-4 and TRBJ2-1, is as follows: ETGVTQSPTHLIKTRGQQVTLRCSSQSGHNTVSWYQQALGQGPQFIFQYYREEENGRGNFPPRFSGLQFPNYSSELNVNALELDDSALYLCASSLGGTNGNEQFFGPGTRLTVL.

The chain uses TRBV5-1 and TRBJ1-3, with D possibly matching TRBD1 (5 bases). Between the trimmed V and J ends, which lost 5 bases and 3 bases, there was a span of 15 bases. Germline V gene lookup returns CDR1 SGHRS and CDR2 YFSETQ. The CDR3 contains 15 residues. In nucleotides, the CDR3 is TGCGCCAGCAGGCTGGGGCCAGGGAGTGGAAACACCATATATTTT. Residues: CASRLGPGSGNTIYF. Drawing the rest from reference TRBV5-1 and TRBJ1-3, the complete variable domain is KAGVTQTPRYLIKTRGQQVTLSCSPISGHRSVSWYQQTPGQGLQFLFEYFSETQRNKGNFPGRFSGRQFSNSRSEMNVSTLELGDSALYLCASRLGPGSGNTIYFGEGSWLTVV.

The CDR3 protein is CSVDSVGTDTQYF. In DNA form, the CDR3 reads TGCAGCGTTGACTCAGTCGGCACAGATACGCAGTATTTT. This chain uses TRBV29-1 with TRBJ2-3; unclear D gene. Germline values: CDR1 SQVTM, CDR2 ANQGSEA. The CDR3 is 13 residues long. V shed 3 bases and J shed 1 base, with 8 bases lying between them.

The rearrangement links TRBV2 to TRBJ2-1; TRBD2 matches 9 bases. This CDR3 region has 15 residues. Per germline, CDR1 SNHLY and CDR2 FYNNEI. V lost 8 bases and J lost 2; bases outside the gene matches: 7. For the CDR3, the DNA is TGTGCCAGCCTCAAGGGCGGGGGGGCCTACAATGAGCAGTTCTTC. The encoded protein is CASLKGGGAYNEQFF.

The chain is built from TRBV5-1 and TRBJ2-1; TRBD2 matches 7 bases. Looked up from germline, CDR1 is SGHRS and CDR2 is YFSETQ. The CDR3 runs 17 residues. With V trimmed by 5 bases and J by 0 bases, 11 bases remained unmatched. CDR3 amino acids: CASRESAGVSSYNEQFF. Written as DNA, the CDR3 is TGCGCCAGCAGAGAGTCTGCGGGGGTTTCCTCCTACAATGAGCAGTTCTTC.

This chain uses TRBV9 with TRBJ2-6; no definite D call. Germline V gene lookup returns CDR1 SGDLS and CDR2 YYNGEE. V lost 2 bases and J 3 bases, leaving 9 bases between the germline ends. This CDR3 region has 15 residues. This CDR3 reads CASSVGSLGANVLTF. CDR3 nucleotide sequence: TGTGCCAGCAGCGTCGGGTCTCTTGGGGCCAACGTCCTGACTTTC.

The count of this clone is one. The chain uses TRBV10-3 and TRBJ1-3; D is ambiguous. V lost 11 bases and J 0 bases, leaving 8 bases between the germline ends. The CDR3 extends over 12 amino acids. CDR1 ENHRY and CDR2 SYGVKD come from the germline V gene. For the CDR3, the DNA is TGTGCCGGAAGGGACTCTGGAAACACCATATATTTT. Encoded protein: CAGRDSGNTIYF.